This T cell receptor (beta chain) was sequenced during a study of graft-versus-host responses after intestinal transplantation. Study-wide results and caveats: GvH clones turned up in recipient marrow; some had shown up first in ileum or blood. Early after transplant, HvG declines were associated with peak levels of circulating GvH clones.

About this clone itself: Its target is not known.

The table came from immunoSEQ multiplex PCR; TCRdb's copy has only in-frame clones and leaves some out. The sample has 120,000 or so clones, 93% seen once. This CDR3 is 15 amino acids long. V gave up 4 bases and J gave up 3 bases; unmatched junction bases: 8. The TCR originated in a human donor who received an intestinal transplant. This chain joins TRBV23-1 and TRBJ2-5; the match to TRBD1 covers 7 bases. TRBV23-1 is noted as an ORF with a role that remains uncertain. The sequences come from unstimulated CD8+ T cells sorted from spleen or lymph node cells, collected before intestinal transplant. Here the CDR3 DNA reads TGCGCCAGCAGTCTTGGACAGGAAAGCAAAGAGACCCAGTACTTC. Residues: CASSLGQESKETQYF.